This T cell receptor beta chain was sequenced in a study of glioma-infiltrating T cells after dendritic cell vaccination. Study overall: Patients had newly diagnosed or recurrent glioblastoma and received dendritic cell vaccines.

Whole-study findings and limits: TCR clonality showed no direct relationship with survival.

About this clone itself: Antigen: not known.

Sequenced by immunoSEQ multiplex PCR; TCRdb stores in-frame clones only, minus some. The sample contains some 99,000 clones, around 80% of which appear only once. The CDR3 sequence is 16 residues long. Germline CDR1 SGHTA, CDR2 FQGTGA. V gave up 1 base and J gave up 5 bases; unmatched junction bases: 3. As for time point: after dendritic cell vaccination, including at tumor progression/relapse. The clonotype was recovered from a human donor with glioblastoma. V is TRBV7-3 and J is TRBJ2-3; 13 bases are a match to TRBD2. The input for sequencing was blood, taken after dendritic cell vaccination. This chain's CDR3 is CASSLMGLAGLDTQYF. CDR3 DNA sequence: TGTGCCAGCAGCTTAATGGGACTAGCGGGATTAGATACGCAGTATTTT.